Sequencing of this T cell receptor beta chain was carried out in a study of chemoradiotherapy in HPV16-positive cancers. J lost 7 bases, V lost 4 bases, and 7 bases had no gene match. Germline V gene sequence: CDR1 SGHKS, CDR2 YYEKEE (reference sequence). The CDR3 totals 14 residues. Some clones are missing from TCRdb's copy, which holds only in-frame ones; the method was immunoSEQ multiplex PCR. Among fewer than 900 clones, around 68% were seen once, and the ten largest hold approximately 28%. The rearrangement uses TRBV5-5 and TRBJ1-5; 8 bases are a match to TRBD1. This sequence originates from a human donor with HPV-associated anogenital cancer. Sequenced material: tumor tissue, taken from a patient who underwent chemoradiotherapy. The CDR3 loop is CASSPGQGRQPQHF. The CDR3 coding sequence is TGTGCCAGCAGCCCTGGACAGGGTAGACAGCCCCAGCATTTT.